Shown below are 19 T cell receptor beta chains from a single sample sequenced in a study of T cell responses to AZD1222 COVID-19 vaccine. The protocol was immunoSEQ multiplex PCR, while the TCRdb copy is restricted to in-frame clones and leaves out a portion. This sample has 200,000 or so clones; 75% to 90% occur once, and the top ten carry 2.5% to 3%. The source was peripheral blood, collected on day 0 of MenACWY control vaccination. Every receptor here comes from an adult in good health.

This clone is a singleton in its sample. The V and J genes are TRBV9 and TRBJ2-7; TRBD2 aligns across 8 bases. CDR1 is SGDLS and CDR2 is YYNGEE in the germline V gene. With 4 bases clipped from V and 8 bases from J, the junction kept 14 bases outside the gene matches. There are 15 residues in the CDR3. CDR3 protein: CASSPGTSGPLQQYF. The CDR3 DNA is TGTGCCAGCAGCCCCGGGACTAGTGGTCCCCTCCAGCAGTACTTC.

The rearrangement uses TRBV2 and TRBJ2-7; 12 nucleotides agree with TRBD2. Germline V CDR1 and CDR2: SNHLY, FYNNEI. The CDR3 runs to 14 residues. Losses at the gene ends were 6 bases for V and 5 bases for J; bases not matched to a gene: 5. This chain's CDR3 is CASSSTSGSDEQYF. CDR3 nucleotide sequence: TGTGCCAGCAGCTCGACTAGCGGGAGCGACGAGCAGTACTTC.

The rearrangement uses TRBV5-5 and TRBJ2-7, with 12 bases matching TRBD2. Germline assignment: CDR1 SGHKS and CDR2 YYEKEE (reference sequence). The CDR3 length is 15 residues. The V gene end was trimmed by 4 bases and the J gene end by 4 bases; junction bases not matched to a gene: 6. CDR3 sequence (DNA): TGTGCCAGCAGCCCTACTAGCGGGAGGAAATACGAGCAGTACTTC. It is translated as CASSPTSGRKYEQYF.

The V gene is TRBV7-2, the J gene TRBJ2-6, with D unclear. Trimming left V 4 bases short and J 0 bases short, with 10 bases between. Germline V lookup: CDR1 SGHTA, CDR2 FQGNSA. CDR3 length equals 16 residues. This chain's CDR3 is CASSSASNSGANVLTF. In DNA form, the CDR3 reads TGTGCCAGCAGCTCAGCGTCCAACTCTGGGGCCAACGTCCTGACTTTC.

The chain joins TRBV21-1 to TRBJ2-3; the table's D call, TRBD1, has no DNA check behind it. TRBV21-1 is assigned pseudogene status. This CDR3 region has 16 residues. The CDR3: CASMHRGRTEHGTQYF. CDR3 sequence (DNA): TGTGCCAGCATGCACAGGGGGCGAACTGAACATGGTACGCAGTATTTT.

The chain has TRBV4-3 and TRBJ2-7; D is ambiguous. This CDR3 is built from 13 residues. Germline V CDR1 and CDR2: LGHNA, YSLEER. V gave up 0 bases and J gave up 7 bases, with 10 bases separating them. CDR3 amino acids: CASSQDQAREQYF. CDR3 nucleotide sequence: TGCGCCAGCAGCCAAGATCAGGCGAGGGAGCAGTACTTC.

The chain links TRBV14 to TRBJ1-6, with 8 bases identical to TRBD1. Trimming took 1 base from V and 9 from J; bases not matched to a gene: 8. The germline gives CDR1 SGHDN, CDR2 FVKESK. The CDR3 spans 16 residues. The CDR3 spells CASSQASGQGFSPLHF. CDR3 nucleotide sequence: TGTGCCAGCAGCCAAGCTTCCGGACAGGGATTTTCACCCCTCCACTTT.

V gene TRBV7-8 combines with J gene TRBJ2-5, with a possible D match to TRBD1 (6 bases). CDR3 size: 13 residues. Trimming shortened V by 5 bases and J by 5 bases, and 12 bases separated the two germline ends. In germline, CDR1 is SGHVS, CDR2 FQNEAQ. CDR3 loop: CASSIRGRETQYF. CDR3 coding DNA: TGTGCCAGCAGCATCAGGGGTAGGGAGACCCAGTACTTC.

This rearrangement joins TRBV2 to TRBJ1-5; D call uncertain. There are 13 residues in the CDR3. Germline values: CDR1 SNHLY, CDR2 FYNNEI. The V gene lost 8 bases and the J gene lost 4 bases, with 12 bases spanning the gap. CDR3 residues: CASGVSLNQPQHF. CDR3 coding DNA: TGTGCCAGCGGGGTAAGCCTGAATCAGCCCCAGCATTTT. Together with reference TRBV2 and TRBJ1-5, the CDR3 gives the full variable domain: EPEVTQTPSHQVTQMGQEVILRCVPISNHLYFYWYRQILGQKVEFLVSFYNNEISEKSEIFDDQFSVERPDGSNFTLKIRSTKLEDSAMYFCASGVSLNQPQHFGDGTRLSIL.

The chain links TRBV7-2 to TRBJ1-1; maybe TRBD1 (5 bases). CDR1 SGHTA and CDR2 FQGNSA come from the germline V gene. This CDR3 is 15 amino acids long. Trimming stripped 5 bases from V and 2 bases from J, with 15 bases between. In DNA, the CDR3 is TGTGCCAGCAGCCCGACGGGGGGAATTAACACTGAAGCTTTCTTT. Amino acids: CASSPTGGINTEAFF. Supplemented by reference TRBV7-2 and TRBJ1-1, the full variable domain reads GAGVSQSPSNKVTEKGKDVELRCDPISGHTALYWYRQSLGQGLEFLIYFQGNSAPDKSGLPSDRFSAERTGGSVSTLTIQRTQQEDSAVYLCASSPTGGINTEAFFGQGTRLTVV.

The rearrangement links TRBV6-5 to TRBJ1-4, with no clear D. Looked up from germline, CDR1 is MNHEY and CDR2 is SVGAGI. V lost 10 bases and J 0 bases, leaving 12 bases between the germline ends. CDR3 length: 14 residues. The CDR3 DNA reads as TGTGCCACCCGGGAGTCCACAACTAATGAAAAACTGTTTTTT. Translated: CATRESTTNEKLFF.

V gene TRBV30 combines with J gene TRBJ1-6; D uncertain. The CDR3 runs to 12 residues. V was cut by 2 bases and J by 9 bases, with 8 bases left in between. CDR1 and CDR2 from the germline V gene are GTSNPN and SVGIG (reference sequence). This chain's CDR3 is CAWSMEGSPLHF. The CDR3 region has the DNA TGTGCCTGGAGTATGGAGGGTTCACCCCTCCACTTT.

The chain recombines TRBV7-2 with TRBJ2-2; TRBD1 is a possible D gene (7 bases). The CDR3 length is 14 residues. In germline, CDR1 is SGHTA, CDR2 FQGNSA. The CDR3 DNA sequence: TGTGGGTCCTCACAGGGGCGGGGCACCGGGGAGCTGTTTTTT. It specifies CGSSQGRGTGELFF.

The chain has TRBV7-6 and TRBJ2-2; 9 bases align to TRBD1. V lost 1 base and J lost 4; bases outside the gene matches: 7. This CDR3 is built from 17 residues. The germline gives CDR1 SGHVS, CDR2 FNYEAQ. This CDR3 is CASSLGGRDRVTGELFF. The CDR3, as DNA: TGTGCCAGCAGCTTAGGAGGCCGGGACAGGGTCACCGGGGAGCTGTTTTTT.

This sequence joins TRBV7-2 and TRBJ2-7; D remains ambiguous. The CDR3 loop spans 15 amino acids. V lost 3 bases to trimming and J lost 7 bases, with 19 bases between them. CDR1 is SGHTA, CDR2 FQGNSA, per germline. This CDR3 is CASSFGGGSYFEQYF. CDR3 bases: TGTGCCAGCAGCTTCGGTGGTGGATCATACTTTGAGCAGTACTTC.

The V call is TRBV7-9, the J call TRBJ2-5, with a weak D call TRBD2 (5 bases). This CDR3 region has 14 residues. Germline values: CDR1 SEHNR, CDR2 FQNEAQ (reference sequence). The V and J ends lost 3 bases and 2 bases respectively, with 10 bases between them. The CDR3 spells CASSFITRQETQYF. The CDR3 nucleotides are TGTGCCAGCAGCTTCATAACTAGACAAGAGACCCAGTACTTC.

The chain has TRBV7-2 and TRBJ1-2; 7 bases are shared with TRBD1. J lost 4 bases, V lost 4 bases, and 6 bases had no gene match. Germline-derived CDR1 and CDR2 are SGHTA and FQGNSA. The CDR3 is made up of 14 amino acids. The CDR3 loop is CASSSTGNGYGYTF. The DNA of the CDR3 is TGTGCCAGCAGCTCGACAGGGAATGGCTATGGCTACACCTTC.

The J gene is TRBJ1-1, the V gene TRBV12-3 or TRBV12-4; D remains unclear. There are 11 residues in the CDR3. V was cut by 2 bases and J by 8 bases, with 6 bases left in between. DNA of the CDR3: TGTGCCAGCAGTTTATACTCCGAAGCTTTCTTT. This codes for CASSLYSEAFF.

The chain uses TRBV28 and TRBJ1-1, with D perhaps TRBD1 (6 bases). The ends were cut back, 4 bases at V and 4 bases at J, with 10 bases in the middle. From germline, CDR1 is MDHEN and CDR2 SYDVKM. This CDR3 is built from 13 residues. The DNA of the CDR3 is TGTGCCAGCAGTTCCCCCAGGGGCACTGAAGCTTTCTTT. It translates to CASSSPRGTEAFF. Full variable domain (rest looked up from reference TRBV28 and TRBJ1-1): DVKVTQSSRYLVKRTGEKVFLECVQDMDHENMFWYRQDPGLGLRLIYFSYDVKMKEKGDIPEGYSVSREKKERFSLILESASTNQTSMYLCASSSPRGTEAFFGQGTRLTVV.